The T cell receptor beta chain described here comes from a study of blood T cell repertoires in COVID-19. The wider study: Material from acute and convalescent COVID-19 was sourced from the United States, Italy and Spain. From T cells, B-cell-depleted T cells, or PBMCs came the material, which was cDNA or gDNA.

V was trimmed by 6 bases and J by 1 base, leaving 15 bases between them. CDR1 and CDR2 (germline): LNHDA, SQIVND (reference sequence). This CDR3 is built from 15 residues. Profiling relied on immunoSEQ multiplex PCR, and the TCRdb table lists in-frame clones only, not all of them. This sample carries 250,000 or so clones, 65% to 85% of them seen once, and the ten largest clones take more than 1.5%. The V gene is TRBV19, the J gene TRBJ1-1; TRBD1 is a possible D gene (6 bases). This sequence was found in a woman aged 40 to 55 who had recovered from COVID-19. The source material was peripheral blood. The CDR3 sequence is CASSPKEQGNTEAFF. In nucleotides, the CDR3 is TGTGCCAGTAGCCCCAAGGAACAGGGGAACACTGAAGCTTTCTTT. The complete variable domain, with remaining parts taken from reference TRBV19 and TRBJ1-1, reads DGGITQSPKYLFRKEGQNVTLSCEQNLNHDAMYWYRQDPGQGLRLIYYSQIVNDFQKGDIAEGYSVSREKKESFPLTVTSAQKNPTAFYLCASSPKEQGNTEAFFGQGTRLTVV.